The rows below give T cell receptor beta chains drawn from one sample of a study of blood T cell repertoires in COVID-19. Sequenced by immunoSEQ multiplex PCR; TCRdb stores in-frame clones only, minus some. The repertoire holds 80,000 to 90,000 clones, with roughly 85% as singletons. Sequenced: peripheral blood. Every receptor here comes from a man in his 60s with acute or convalescent COVID-19. The CDR3 runs from the conserved cysteine through the conserved F or W. Fields, in order: J gene, D gene, clone size, CDR3 length, V gene, CDR3 protein, CDR3 DNA. D genes are given only for firm matches. Part of the rows lack a size; the others show once, few, many or a class for expanded clones.

>TRBJ2-5|TRBD2|.|16|TRBV24-1
CATSDLGLAGRETQYF
TGTGCCACCAGTGATCTGGGACTAGCGGGCCGGGAGACCCAGTACTTC
>TRBJ1-1|TRBD1|.|15|TRBV16
CASSPRDRGVTEAFF
TGTGCCAGCAGCCCTCGGGACAGGGGTGTCACTGAAGCTTTCTTT
>TRBJ1-3|.|.|15|TRBV7-6
CASSPQGGSGNTIYF
TGTGCCAGCAGCCCTCAGGGTGGCTCTGGAAACACCATATATTTT
>TRBJ2-3|.|once|13|TRBV7-2
CASSWAGTDTQYF
TGTGCCAGCAGCTGGGCCGGCACAGATACGCAGTATTTT
>TRBJ1-2|.|.|12|TRBV6-2/TRBV6-3
CASSYAGAGYTF
TGTGCCAGCAGTTACGCGGGAGCTGGCTACACCTTC
>TRBJ2-1|TRBD2|.|15|TRBV11-2
CASSFGLAGGNEQFF
TGTGCCAGCAGCTTCGGACTAGCGGGGGGTAATGAGCAGTTCTTC
>TRBJ2-5|.|.|16|TRBV27
CASSLSIEGGQETQYF
TGTGCCAGCAGTTTATCGATCGAGGGAGGACAAGAGACCCAGTACTTC
>TRBJ1-2|TRBD1|.|14|TRBV7-6
CASSPGQGLYGYTF
TGTGCCAGCAGCCCGGGACAGGGCCTCTATGGCTACACCTTC
>TRBJ1-2|.|.|13|TRBV6-5
CASSQSQPYGYTF
TGTGCCAGCAGTCAAAGCCAACCCTATGGCTACACCTTC
>TRBJ2-7|TRBD1|.|15|TRBV6-5
CASSTGTGGFYEQYF
TGTGCCAGCAGTACCGGGACAGGGGGCTTCTACGAGCAGTACTTC
>TRBJ1-3|TRBD1|.|15|TRBV10-3
CAASTGALAGNTIYF
TGTGCCGCCTCGACAGGGGCGCTGGCAGGAAACACCATATATTTT
>TRBJ1-6|TRBD1|.|14|TRBV5-5
CASSSAGGNSPLHF
TGTGCCAGCAGCTCGGCAGGGGGCAACTCACCCCTCCACTTT
>TRBJ1-5|TRBD1|.|13|TRBV10-2
CASSTGVGQPQHF
TGCGCCAGCAGCACAGGGGTAGGTCAGCCCCAGCATTTT
>TRBJ1-3|.|.|15|TRBV12-5
CASGSPSSSGNTIYF
TGTGCTAGTGGTTCCCCATCATCCTCTGGAAACACCATATATTTT
>TRBJ2-3|.|.|16|TRBV19
CATQLHSGTSTDTQYF
TGTGCCACTCAACTACATTCCGGGACTAGCACAGATACGCAGTATTTT